Listed here are 24 T cell receptor beta chains from one sample, sequenced in a study of cytomegalovirus exposure and HLA in healthy donors. PCR involved 60 Vbeta and 13 Jbeta primers. Data came from immunoSEQ multiplex PCR; TCRdb stores just in-frame clones and leaves some out. This table has about 130,000 clones, roughly 9% appearing once. The sequencing sample was made of PBMCs. These receptors all come from a woman in her thirties or forties in good health and CMV-seropositive.

This clone was counted at least ten times. This chain uses TRBV6-6 with TRBJ2-2; TRBD1 matches at 8 bases. The germline V gene has CDR1 MNHNY and CDR2 SVGAGI (reference sequence). This CDR3 spans 15 amino acids. V gave up 0 bases and J gave up 7 bases; unmatched junction bases: 4. CDR3 loop: CASSYSQGADGELFF. In DNA form, the CDR3 reads TGTGCCAGCAGTTACTCTCAGGGGGCGGACGGGGAGCTGTTTTTT.

This clone was seen a few times. The genes are TRBV2 and TRBJ1-1; the D gene is possibly TRBD1 (5 bases). Deletions cut 0 bases from V and 13 bases from J, with 9 bases between. Looked up from germline, CDR1 is SNHLY and CDR2 is FYNNEI. The CDR3 covers 11 residues. CDR3 amino acids: CASSEALRGFF. The CDR3 DNA sequence: TGTGCCAGCAGTGAAGCGCTTAGGGGTTTCTTT.

V and J are TRBV11-2 and TRBJ2-1; D possibly corresponds to TRBD1 (5 bases). The CDR3 totals 16 residues. CDR1 and CDR2 from the germline V gene are SGHAT and FQNNGV. The V and J ends lost 5 bases and 2 bases respectively, with 16 bases between them. Here the CDR3 reads CASSTRQFRPYNEQFF. The CDR3 region has the DNA TGTGCCAGCAGCACGAGACAGTTCAGGCCCTACAATGAGCAGTTCTTC.

The chain carries TRBV7-6 and TRBJ1-5; 8 nucleotides agree with TRBD1. CDR3 length: 17 amino acids. CDR1 SGHVS and CDR2 FNYEAQ come from the germline V gene. The J segment lost 0 bases and the V segment lost 6 bases, leaving 10 bases of the junction unmatched. The chain's CDR3 is CASSFRGRVRSNQPQHF. The CDR3 DNA follows: TGTGCCAGCAGTTTCAGGGGGCGAGTACGTAGCAATCAGCCCCAGCATTTT.

This sequence joins TRBV6-1 and TRBJ2-3, with 8 bases aligning to TRBD2. From germline, CDR1 is MNHNS and CDR2 SASEGT. This CDR3 comprises 14 residues. The J segment lost 5 bases and the V segment lost 10 bases, leaving 11 bases of the junction unmatched. The CDR3 DNA reads as TGTGCCACCTCCCCGGACGGGGGGGAAGATACGCAGTATTTT. It translates to CATSPDGGEDTQYF.

This chain links TRBV29-1 with TRBJ1-1; D gene uncertain. CDR3 length: 12 residues. V dropped 5 bases and J dropped 4 bases, with 11 bases sitting between them. Germline V gene data show CDR1 as SQVTM and CDR2 as ANQGSEA. The CDR3 is CSVSAVGTEAFF. The CDR3 DNA follows: TGCAGCGTTTCCGCCGTCGGCACTGAAGCTTTCTTT.

This clone has just a few counts. The chain combines TRBV5-4 with TRBJ1-2; D gene unclear. This CDR3 is built from 13 residues. Germline CDR1 SGHNT, CDR2 YYREEE (reference sequence). V lost 0 bases and J lost 6, with 9 bases in between. CDR3 region: CASSLDNTHGYTF. CDR3 bases: TGTGCCAGCAGCTTGGACAACACCCATGGCTACACCTTC.

The chain combines TRBV6-5 with TRBJ1-6; D might be TRBD1 (5 bases). V was cut by 8 bases and J by 5 bases, with 16 bases left in between. Germline CDR1 is MNHEY and CDR2 is SVGAGI. This CDR3 comprises 15 residues. CDR3 protein: CASSSLGADNSPLHF. CDR3 bases: TGTGCCAGCTCCTCCCTAGGGGCGGATAATTCACCCCTCCACTTT.

A few counts support this clone. This rearrangement joins TRBV5-1 to TRBJ1-4; tentative D call: TRBD1 (5 bases). The CDR3 has 15 residues. V dropped 3 bases and J dropped 8 bases, with 17 bases sitting between them. Per germline, CDR1 SGHRS and CDR2 YFSETQ. The CDR3, as DNA: TGCGCCAGCAGCTGGTCGACAGCCGGACGGGAAAAACTGTTTTTT. This codes for CASSWSTAGREKLFF.

Notes on this clone: Since the CDR3 does not end with the conserved phenylalanine or tryptophan, this likely comes from a read error. The J gene is TRBJ1-6, the V gene TRBV7-8, with a possible D match to TRBD1 (5 bases). This CDR3 has 15 amino acids. Germline V CDR1 and CDR2: SGHVS, FQNEAQ. Between the trimmed V and J ends, which lost 5 bases and 8 bases, there was a span of 16 bases. The CDR3 DNA is TGTGCCAGCAGCATTGCGGGACTTGGGGATTCACCCCTCCACCTT. Its translation: CASSIAGLGDSPLHL.

This sequence joins TRBV18 and TRBJ1-5, with TRBD1 matching over 7 bases. The CDR3 runs to 17 residues. J lost 6 bases, V lost 3 bases, and 14 bases had no gene match. Per the germline V gene, CDR1 is KGHSH and CDR2 is LQKENI. The DNA for the CDR3 is TGTGCCAGCTCACCCCCAGGGGGGTCCCAATTAGGTCAGCCCCAGCATTTT. Protein sequence: CASSPPGGSQLGQPQHF.

The genes are TRBV9 and TRBJ2-2, with 11 bases that match TRBD2. CDR3 length equals 17 residues. After removal of 0 bases from V and 0 bases from J, the junction contained 1 base not matched to a gene. CDR1 SGDLS and CDR2 YYNGEE come from the germline V gene. The CDR3 nucleotides are TGTGCCAGCAGCGTAGCTAGCGGGGGGCCGAACACCGGGGAGCTGTTTTTT. It yields the protein CASSVASGGPNTGELFF.

This clone has only a few counts. V gene TRBV5-1 combines with J gene TRBJ2-2; 11 bases agree with TRBD2. This CDR3 spans 16 amino acids. Germline CDR1 reads SGHRS; CDR2 reads YFSETQ. The V gene end was trimmed by 4 bases and the J gene end by 1 base; junction bases not matched to a gene: 3. CDR3 protein: CASSQGLAGNTGELFF. CDR3 nucleotide sequence: TGCGCCAGCAGCCAAGGACTAGCGGGGAACACCGGGGAGCTGTTTTTT.

The chain couples TRBV6-6 to TRBJ1-4; 7 bases line up with TRBD1. The CDR3 contains 14 residues. Germline V CDR1 and CDR2: MNHNY, SVGAGI (reference sequence). The J segment lost 4 bases and the V segment lost 5 bases, leaving 4 bases of the junction unmatched. CDR3 sequence reads: CASSPGQLNEKLFF. CDR3 DNA sequence: TGTGCCAGCAGTCCGGGACAGCTTAATGAAAAACTGTTTTTT.

Only a few counts were recorded for this clone. The chain employs TRBV6-5 and TRBJ1-1; 7 bases line up with TRBD1. Unmatched junction bases numbered 11, after V lost 7 bases and J lost 6 bases. Germline V gene sequence: CDR1 MNHEY, CDR2 SVGAGI. The CDR3 covers 14 residues. The CDR3 reads CASIRTGGIAEAFF. As DNA, the CDR3 is TGTGCCAGCATCCGGACAGGTGGGATCGCTGAAGCTTTCTTT.

This clone occurred a few times. The V and J genes are TRBV27 and TRBJ1-6; D is perhaps TRBD1 (5 bases). CDR3 length: 15 residues. Germline V gene data show CDR1 as MNHEY and CDR2 as SMNVEV (reference sequence). Deletions cut 5 bases from V and 10 bases from J, with 18 bases between. The chain's CDR3 is CASSPNGARESPLHF. CDR3 sequence (DNA): TGTGCCAGCAGTCCAAACGGAGCCAGGGAATCACCCCTCCACTTT.

V gene TRBV7-2 combines with J gene TRBJ1-2; 8 positions match TRBD1. The CDR3 has 14 amino acids. V was clipped by 5 bases and J by 4 bases; unmatched bases: 6. Germline V CDR1 and CDR2: SGHTA, FQGNSA. This CDR3 reads CASSVGQGSYGYTF. The CDR3 DNA sequence: TGTGCCAGCAGCGTAGGACAGGGATCCTATGGCTACACCTTC.

This clone came up a few times. The chain combines TRBV19 with TRBJ2-4; 8 bases are shared with TRBD2. V lost 3 bases to trimming and J lost 7 bases; unmatched junction nucleotides: 8. Looked up from germline, CDR1 is LNHDA and CDR2 is SQIVND (reference sequence). This CDR3 is 15 amino acids long. Here the CDR3 reads CASSILRGGVNIQYF. The CDR3 bases are TGTGCCAGTAGTATTTTACGGGGGGGGGTTAACATTCAGTACTTC.

The V gene is TRBV5-1, the J gene TRBJ2-1, with 7 bases fitting TRBD1. V dropped 1 base and J dropped 8; count of bases not matched to a gene: 9. The CDR3 loop spans 15 amino acids. CDR1 SGHRS and CDR2 YFSETQ come from the germline V gene. CDR3 protein: CASSLIGTVGDEQFF. The DNA for the CDR3 is TGCGCCAGCAGCTTGATCGGGACAGTTGGGGATGAGCAGTTCTTC.

The chain combines TRBV6-5 with TRBJ2-7; 12 bases are a match to TRBD2. The CDR3 runs to 14 residues. J lost 0 bases, V lost 6 bases, and 0 bases had no gene match. Germline CDR1 MNHEY, CDR2 SVGAGI. This CDR3 is CASRTSGGSYEQYF. The CDR3 DNA is TGTGCCAGCAGGACTAGCGGGGGCTCCTACGAGCAGTACTTC.

The chain is built from TRBV10-3 and TRBJ2-2; 8 bases are shared with TRBD2. After removal of 4 bases from V and 0 bases from J, the junction contained 10 bases not matched to a gene. This CDR3 has 18 amino acids. Germline CDR1 and CDR2: ENHRY and SYGVKD. DNA of the CDR3: TGTGCCATCAGTGTTTCCAGCGGGGGAGCAGCGAACACCGGGGAGCTGTTTTTT. It is translated as CAISVSSGGAANTGELFF.

J is TRBJ2-7 and V is TRBV11-2; TRBD1 agrees at 8 bases. After removal of 4 bases from V and 0 bases from J, the junction contained 2 bases not matched to a gene. The CDR3 runs to 14 residues. Germline V lookup: CDR1 SGHAT, CDR2 FQNNGV. CDR3 loop: CASSWDRNSYEQYF. CDR3 bases: TGTGCCAGCAGCTGGGACAGGAACTCCTACGAGCAGTACTTC.

This rearrangement joins TRBV7-6 to TRBJ2-1, with TRBD2 matching over 12 bases. Looked up from germline, CDR1 is SGHVS and CDR2 is FNYEAQ. CDR3 length: 15 amino acids. V dropped 10 bases and J dropped 5; count of bases not matched to a gene: 9. In DNA form, the CDR3 reads TGTGCCACCCAGCCCCTAGCGGGGGGGCACAATGAGCAGTTCTTC. Its translation is CATQPLAGGHNEQFF.

This clone was observed a few times. The CDR3 protein is CASSLSTGVSPLHF. DNA for the CDR3: TGTGCCAGCAGTTTATCGACAGGGGTTTCACCCCTCCACTTT. The chain joins TRBV27 to TRBJ1-6, with 8 bases that match TRBD1. The germline V gene encodes CDR1 MNHEY and CDR2 SMNVEV (reference sequence). V gave up 0 bases and J gave up 9 bases; unmatched junction bases: 1. This CDR3 has 14 amino acids.